This TCR beta chain was observed in a study of T cells after yellow fever vaccination. Germline CDR1 reads SGHDT; CDR2 reads YYEEEE. The trim removed 4 bases at V and 4 bases at J, leaving 2 bases unmatched. The CDR3 is made up of 14 amino acids. Each CDR3 protein is one row after TCRdb ran MiXCR on the 5' RACE reads. The repertoire holds tens of thousands of distinct CDR3 sequences, with over 9.5% as singletons. This clonotype was counted ten times or more. This sequence originates from a man younger than 30 who received the YFV17D yellow fever vaccine. The rearrangement links TRBV5-6 to TRBJ1-6; 7 bases align to TRBD1. Source: PBMCs, either bulk or a sorted T-cell subset (CD4+, CD8+, memory, or dextramer-sorted; not recorded which), taken roughly 14 days after the first yellow fever vaccination. The CDR3 is CASSQGQYNSPLHF. The CDR3 DNA follows: TGTGCCAGCAGCCAGGGACAGTATAATTCACCCCTCCACTTT.